The sequence of this T cell receptor beta chain was determined in a study of blood T cell repertoires in COVID-19. Background on the study: COVID-19 samples, acute and convalescent, were from the United States, Italy and Spain. T cells, B-cell-depleted T cells, or PBMCs supplied cDNA or gDNA.

V was clipped by 0 bases and J by 7 bases, with 18 bases between them. This CDR3 comprises 16 residues. Germline V gene sequence: CDR1 LGHDT, CDR2 YNNKEL (reference sequence). How the authors handled the data: Amplification with reference gene primers provided the estimates of nucleated cell counts. Libraries were prepared by immunoSEQ multiplex PCR; TCRdb keeps only in-frame clonotypes and omits some of them. That table furnishes V, J and clone size, whereas the DNA furnished D and trimming. This table has 130,000 or so clones, less than 85% appearing once. The sample was peripheral blood. The chain joins TRBV3-1 (or the pseudogene TRBV3-2) to TRBJ1-2; D may be TRBD1 (5 bases). The sequence was collected from an older woman with acute or convalescent COVID-19. As DNA, the CDR3 is TGTGCCAGCAGCCAAGAGGGGCAGGGTACCGGGCGTGGCTACACCTTC. Its translation is CASSQEGQGTGRGYTF.